Below are 16 T cell receptor beta chains sequenced from a single sample in a study of T-cell reconstitution after alpha-beta-depleted transplantation in children. The library targeted TCRbeta and was prepared with unique molecular identifiers. TCRdb reanalysed the PCR reads using MiXCR and keeps one entry per CDR3 protein. This table holds roughly 500,000 distinct CDR3 sequences, about 33% found once. Sample: PBMCs from the stem cell graft donor, taken from the stem cell graft. The receptor set was obtained from a human donor who donated a stem cell graft to a child with aplastic anemia.

The chain couples TRBV27 to TRBJ1-1, with D perhaps TRBD1 (5 bases). Between the trimmed V and J ends, which lost 6 bases and 4 bases, there was a span of 9 bases. Germline values: CDR1 MNHEY, CDR2 SMNVEV (reference sequence). The CDR3 loop spans 12 amino acids. DNA for the CDR3: TGTGCCAGCAGCCAGGGAGCCACTGAAGCTTTCTTT. Its protein product is CASSQGATEAFF.

This clonotype was detected only a few times. The chain links TRBV28 to TRBJ2-5; 7 bases fit TRBD1. The trim removed 2 bases at V and 9 bases at J, leaving 12 bases unmatched. Germline CDR1 MDHEN, CDR2 SYDVKM. The CDR3 sequence is 15 residues long. CDR3 sequence: CASSLLRTGSMAQYF. The CDR3 DNA sequence: TGTGCCAGCAGTTTACTCCGGACAGGTTCCATGGCCCAGTACTTC.

In its sample, this clonotype was seen a few times. The chain employs TRBV4-3 and TRBJ2-2, with a weak D call TRBD2 (5 bases). Looked up from germline, CDR1 is LGHNA and CDR2 is YSLEER. V dropped 1 base and J dropped 6 bases, with 12 bases sitting between them. The CDR3 consists of 15 residues. The DNA for the CDR3 is TGCGCCAGCAGCCAAGGACTACCTCGGTCCGGGGAGCTGTTTTTT. Protein sequence: CASSQGLPRSGELFF.

The chain uses TRBV11-2 and TRBJ1-5, with TRBD1 matching 7 bases. Germline CDR1 and CDR2: SGHAT and FQNNGV. CDR3 length equals 18 residues. V was pared by 1 base and J by 1 base, with 10 bases of the junction left unmatched. Here the CDR3 reads CASSLGQGGGGSNQPQHF. CDR3 in DNA: TGTGCCAGCAGCTTAGGTCAGGGAGGGGGCGGCAGCAATCAGCCCCAGCATTTT.

This clonotype has just a few counts. The rearrangement links TRBV9 to TRBJ2-1; D is uncertain. The germline V and J ends were trimmed by 0 bases and 13 bases, with 14 bases remaining between them. Germline values: CDR1 SGDLS, CDR2 YYNGEE. CDR3 size: 13 residues. The CDR3 reads CASSVASMGAQFF. The CDR3 DNA sequence: TGTGCCAGCAGCGTAGCTTCGATGGGTGCTCAGTTCTTC.

The V and J genes are TRBV7-8 and TRBJ2-7; D is perhaps TRBD1 (8 bases). This CDR3 is 17 amino acids long. The V gene's germline CDR1 is SGHVS and CDR2 FQNEAQ. Trimming cost V 5 bases and J 2 bases, with 22 bases left between them. The CDR3 DNA reads TGTGCCAGCAGCACCTCAACAGGGGGTGGACTAGCCTACGAGCAGTACTTC. It yields the protein CASSTSTGGGLAYEQYF.

The CDR3 nucleotides are TGTGCCAGCAGCGTCGGACAGGGGGACTCACCCCTCCACTTT. Translating gives CASSVGQGDSPLHF. The chain combines TRBV12-3 or TRBV12-4 with TRBJ1-6, with 10 bases aligning to TRBD1. V lost 6 bases to trimming and J lost 10 bases; unmatched junction nucleotides: 6. The CDR3 sequence is 14 residues long.

This chain joins TRBV5-1 and TRBJ1-4, with D hard to call. V was clipped by 2 bases and J by 10 bases, with 15 bases between them. CDR1 and CDR2 from the germline V gene are SGHRS and YFSETQ. The CDR3 has 14 amino acids. In DNA form, the CDR3 reads TGCGCCAGCAGCTTAGAGACCGCGGCGGGAAAACTGTTTTTT. Its protein is CASSLETAAGKLFF. The full variable domain, with the rest looked up from reference TRBV5-1 and TRBJ1-4, is KAGVTQTPRYLIKTRGQQVTLSCSPISGHRSVSWYQQTPGQGLQFLFEYFSETQRNKGNFPGRFSGRQFSNSRSEMNVSTLELGDSALYLCASSLETAAGKLFFGSGTQLSVL.

The chain uses TRBV7-8 and TRBJ2-1; 8 bases match TRBD2. Germline V gene data show CDR1 as SGHVS and CDR2 as FQNEAQ. The CDR3 runs to 16 residues. The V segment lost 0 bases and the J segment 0 bases; nucleotides outside the gene matches: 1. CDR3 loop: CASSLALAVSYNEQFF. CDR3 coding DNA: TGTGCCAGCAGCTTAGCACTAGCGGTCTCCTACAATGAGCAGTTCTTC.

The V and J genes are TRBV4-3 and TRBJ1-3; D gene ambiguous. The CDR3 runs to 15 residues. V lost 0 bases and J 0 bases, leaving 6 bases between the germline ends. CDR1 LGHNA and CDR2 YSLEER come from the germline V gene. The CDR3 sequence: CASSQDGFSGNTIYF. As DNA, the CDR3 is TGCGCCAGCAGCCAAGATGGGTTCTCTGGAAACACCATATATTTT.

This clonotype has only a few counts. The V call is TRBV20-1, the J call TRBJ1-4; 10 positions agree with TRBD1. With V trimmed by 0 bases and J by 7 bases, 8 bases remained unmatched. The V gene's germline CDR1 is DFQATT and CDR2 SNEGSKA (reference sequence). The CDR3 is made up of 16 amino acids. The CDR3 DNA sequence: TGCAGTGCTAGAGACATGAGCCGGACAGGGGGTGAAAAACTGTTTTTT. This encodes CSARDMSRTGGEKLFF.

The table lists this clonotype with a few counts. The V and J genes are TRBV3-1 and TRBJ2-1, with a possible D match to TRBD1 (6 bases). V was clipped by 0 bases and J by 8 bases, with 11 bases between them. CDR1 is LGHDT, CDR2 YNNKEL, per germline (reference sequence). The CDR3 covers 14 residues. The CDR3 nucleotides are TGTGCCAGCAGCCAAGAGCAGGGGCTCGATGAGCAGTTCTTC. Protein sequence: CASSQEQGLDEQFF.

The V call is TRBV11-3, the J call TRBJ1-1; tentatively, D is TRBD1 (6 bases). V shed 5 bases and J shed 1 base, with 14 bases lying between them. CDR3 length equals 15 residues. Germline loops: CDR1 SGHNT, CDR2 YENEEA. The chain's CDR3 is CASSARTAENTEAFF. The DNA for the CDR3 is TGTGCCAGCAGCGCCCGGACAGCCGAGAACACTGAAGCTTTCTTT.

This clonotype showed up just a few times. This rearrangement joins TRBV12-3 or TRBV12-4 to TRBJ2-3; D remains ambiguous. V lost 5 bases and J lost 3, with 12 bases in between. This CDR3 is 14 amino acids long. CDR3 sequence: CASSPPPITDTQYF. CDR3 in DNA: TGTGCCAGCAGTCCCCCCCCCATTACAGATACGCAGTATTTT.

This clonotype was recorded a few times. CDR3 region: CASSPSPTGANVLTF. The CDR3 DNA sequence: TGTGCCAGCAGTCCTAGCCCGACTGGGGCCAACGTCCTGACTTTC. V usage is TRBV6-1 and J usage is TRBJ2-6, with D perhaps matching TRBD2 (5 bases). This CDR3 contains 15 residues. Germline assignment: CDR1 MNHNS and CDR2 SASEGT. The germline V and J ends were trimmed by 5 bases and 2 bases, with 10 bases remaining between them.

This CDR3 reads CASSFLTGMNTEAFF. The CDR3 DNA is TGTGCCAGCAGTTTTCTGACAGGGATGAACACTGAAGCTTTCTTT. The V call is TRBV12-3 or TRBV12-4, the J call TRBJ1-1; 7 bases fit TRBD1. Trimming at V came to 3 bases and at J to 0 bases, leaving 4 bases not matched to a gene. This CDR3 is 15 amino acids long.